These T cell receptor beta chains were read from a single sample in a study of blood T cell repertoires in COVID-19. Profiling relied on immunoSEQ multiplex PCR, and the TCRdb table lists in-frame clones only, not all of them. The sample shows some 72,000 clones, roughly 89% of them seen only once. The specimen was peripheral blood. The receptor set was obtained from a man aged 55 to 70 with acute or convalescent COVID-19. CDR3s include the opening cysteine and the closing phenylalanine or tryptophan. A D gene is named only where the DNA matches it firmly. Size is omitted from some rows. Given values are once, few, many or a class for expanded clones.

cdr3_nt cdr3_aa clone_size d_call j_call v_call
TGTGCCTGGAGCTGGGAACTAGCGGGAGGCTCCGCTGTCGCAGATACGCAGTATTTT CAWSWELAGGSAVADTQYF few TRBD2 TRBJ2-3 TRBV30
TGTGCCAGCAGCCAAGACCCGCCTAGGCCCACAGATACGCAGTATTTT CASSQDPPRPTDTQYF . . TRBJ2-3 TRBV3-1/TRBV3-2
TGTGCCACCGTCGGACAGGGAAGGGGCTACACCTTC CATVGQGRGYTF . TRBD1 TRBJ1-2 TRBV10-3
TGTGCCATCAGTGAGTCCGTGGCTAGCGGGGACCACAATGAGCAGTTCTTC CAISESVASGDHNEQFF . TRBD2 TRBJ2-1 TRBV10-3
TGCAGCGTTGACAGGGCGAGCTCTAGCACAGATACGCAGTATTTT CSVDRASSSTDTQYF . . TRBJ2-3 TRBV29-1
TGTGCCAGCTCACCATTCGGGGGTCGCACAGATACGCAGTATTTT CASSPFGGRTDTQYF . . TRBJ2-3 TRBV18
TGTGCCACCAGTGACTCCAGGGGTTCGTCTGGAAACACCATATATTTT CATSDSRGSSGNTIYF . . TRBJ1-3 TRBV24-1
TGTGCCTGGAGTGTCGGACTCTATAGCAATCAGCCCCAGCATTTT CAWSVGLYSNQPQHF once . TRBJ1-5 TRBV30
TGTGCCAGCAGCTTGTGGGGGGGCGCCGGGGCCGCTGTTGGCTACACCTTC CASSLWGGAGAAVGYTF . . TRBJ1-2 TRBV5-8
TGTGCCACCGGTCGAGAGACAGGGGGCACCGGGGAGCTGTTTTTT CATGRETGGTGELFF . TRBD1 TRBJ2-2 TRBV24-1
TGTGCCACCAGTGAACCGGGACAGTTTGGCACAGATACGCAGTATTTT CATSEPGQFGTDTQYF . TRBD1 TRBJ2-3 TRBV24-1
TGTGCCAGTAGTTTAACAGGGTTAATGCAAGAGACCCAGTACTTC CASSLTGLMQETQYF . . TRBJ2-5 TRBV19
TGTGCCAGTAGTATAGATGAGGGTGGCAATCAGCCCCAGCATTTT CASSIDEGGNQPQHF . . TRBJ1-5 TRBV19
TGTGCCAGCAAAGCCCATCCTAGCACAGATACGCAGTATTTT CASKAHPSTDTQYF . . TRBJ2-3 TRBV6-4
TGTGCCAGCAGCTTGGAACCCCGTCGGAGCACTGAAGCTTTCTTT CASSLEPRRSTEAFF . . TRBJ1-1 TRBV5-5
TGTGCCAGCAGCTTAGATGTCGGAGAGACCCAGTACTTC CASSLDVGETQYF . . TRBJ2-5 TRBV7-7
TGCAGCGTTGTCCCTAGCGGGAGGTACAATGAGCAGTTCTTC CSVVPSGRYNEQFF . TRBD2 TRBJ2-1 TRBV29-1